One sample yielded the 27 T cell receptor beta chains listed below, sequenced in a study of blood T cell repertoires in COVID-19. TCRdb's table, derived via immunoSEQ multiplex PCR, lists solely in-frame clones and lacks some. The sample has approximately 240,000 clones; roughly 81% are singletons. The specimen was peripheral blood. The receptors were sampled from a man aged 45-60 years who had recovered from COVID-19.

This clone has only one observation. V is TRBV13 and J is TRBJ2-3; 9 bases agree with TRBD2. Germline values: CDR1 PRHDT, CDR2 FYEKMQ (reference sequence). The CDR3 contains 18 residues. V gave up 5 bases and J gave up 4 bases; unmatched junction bases: 16. The CDR3 reads CASSRRLLSGGIPDTQYF. In DNA form, the CDR3 reads TGTGCCAGCAGCAGGAGACTCCTTAGCGGGGGCATCCCAGATACGCAGTATTTT. The whole variable domain, remainder taken from reference TRBV13 and TRBJ2-3, is AAGVIQSPRHLIKEKRETATLKCYPIPRHDTVYWYQQGPGQDPQFLISFYEKMQSDKGSIPDRFSAQQFSDYHSELNMSSLELGDSALYFCASSRRLLSGGIPDTQYFGPGTRLTVL.

V is TRBV23-1 and J is TRBJ2-7; tentatively, D is TRBD1 (6 bases). TRBV23-1 is an ORF, and what it does is uncertain. The ends were cut back, 7 bases at V and 0 bases at J, with 19 bases in the middle. The CDR3 runs to 16 residues. CDR3 DNA sequence: TGCGCCAGCACCCAATCATCGGCAGGGGCCTCCTACGAGCAGTACTTC. Amino acid sequence: CASTQSSAGASYEQYF.

V usage is TRBV6-6 and J usage is TRBJ2-3, with D maybe TRBD1 (7 bases). This CDR3 contains 13 residues. Trimming removed 6 bases at V and 3 bases at J, with 10 bases between. Germline CDR1 and CDR2: MNHNY and SVGAGI (reference sequence). In DNA, the CDR3 is TGTGCCAGCAGGCGGGACAGTACAGATACGCAGTATTTT. Translated: CASRRDSTDTQYF.

The chain recombines TRBV7-9 with TRBJ2-7; the D gene is possibly TRBD2 (5 bases). V was trimmed by 3 bases and J by 5 bases, leaving 14 bases between them. The CDR3 has 14 amino acids. CDR1 is SEHNR and CDR2 is FQNEAQ in the germline V gene (reference sequence). The CDR3 here is CASSLNGVGDEQYF. CDR3 coding DNA: TGTGCCAGCAGCTTGAACGGGGTGGGCGACGAGCAGTACTTC.

The V call is TRBV6-5, the J call TRBJ1-4; D is possibly TRBD1 (5 bases). V shed 0 bases and J shed 8 bases, with 10 bases lying between them. The CDR3 runs to 14 residues. CDR1 and CDR2 from the germline V gene are MNHEY and SVGAGI. The CDR3 DNA sequence: TGTGCCAGCAGTTACTCAGGGGCTGCCGAAAAACTGTTTTTT. Residues: CASSYSGAAEKLFF.

This clone has ten or more counts. The V and J genes are TRBV3-1 (or the pseudogene TRBV3-2) and TRBJ2-7; the match to TRBD2 covers 9 bases. After removal of 1 base from V and 5 bases from J, the junction contained 9 bases not matched to a gene. There are 16 residues in the CDR3. Per the germline V gene, CDR1 is LGHDT and CDR2 is YNNKEL (reference sequence). DNA for the CDR3: TGTGCCAGCAGCCAAGTGGCAAGCGGGAGGTTCCACGAGCAGTACTTC. This translates into CASSQVASGRFHEQYF.

The CDR3 DNA follows: TGTGCCAGCGTGTCAGGGAACTATGGCTACACCTTC. Its protein is CASVSGNYGYTF. The chain joins TRBV28 to TRBJ1-2, with D tentatively TRBD1 (5 bases). The ends were cut back, 8 bases at V and 2 bases at J, with 9 bases in the middle. The CDR3 totals 12 residues. Germline V CDR1 and CDR2: MDHEN, SYDVKM.

This clone has only a few counts. The genes are TRBV28 and TRBJ2-2, with TRBD1 as a possible D gene (5 bases). The V end lost 4 bases, the J end lost 0 bases, and 15 bases lay between the germline ends. The CDR3 spans 17 residues. Germline V CDR1 and CDR2: MDHEN, SYDVKM. The DNA for the CDR3 is TGTGCCAGCAGTTCCGCAGGGTCCCCCGCGAACACCGGGGAGCTGTTTTTT. It encodes CASSSAGSPANTGELFF.

This clone was observed a handful of times. The chain has TRBV4-2 and TRBJ2-1; tentative D call: TRBD1 (5 bases). V lost 1 base to trimming and J lost 8 bases, with 18 bases between them. Germline V lookup: CDR1 LGHNA, CDR2 YNFKEQ. The CDR3 length is 16 residues. CDR3 DNA: TGTGCCAGCAGCCAAGTTTCGTCAGGGCGCCGGCATGAGCAGTTCTTC. This gives the protein CASSQVSSGRRHEQFF.

DNA of the CDR3: TGTGCCAGCAGCCCGGCTGGGGCTAGCGGGATTCCTGAGCAGTTCTTC. Amino acid sequence: CASSPAGASGIPEQFF. The chain recombines TRBV13 with TRBJ2-1; TRBD2 matches at 9 bases. CDR1 and CDR2 from the germline V gene are PRHDT and FYEKMQ (reference sequence). Losses at the gene ends were 5 bases for V and 9 bases for J; bases not matched to a gene: 14. The CDR3 has 16 amino acids.

The chain joins TRBV10-3 to TRBJ2-3; 11 bases line up with TRBD2. Germline-derived CDR1 and CDR2 are ENHRY and SYGVKD. Trimming removed 8 bases from V and 4 bases from J; junction bases left unmatched: 11. The CDR3 covers 16 residues. CDR3 region: CAIRDGSGRAPDTQYF. CDR3 nucleotide sequence: TGTGCCATCCGGGACGGTAGCGGGAGGGCCCCAGATACGCAGTATTTT.

The chain recombines TRBV19 with TRBJ2-1; 12 bases map to TRBD2. The CDR3 sequence is 16 residues long. V lost 5 bases, J lost 6 bases, and 8 bases stayed unmatched. The germline V gene encodes CDR1 LNHDA and CDR2 SQIVND (reference sequence). The CDR3: CASSLQLAGGRNEQFF. The CDR3 DNA reads as TGTGCCAGTAGTCTTCAACTAGCGGGAGGCCGCAATGAGCAGTTCTTC.

This rearrangement joins TRBV19 to TRBJ2-1, with a possible D match to TRBD1 (5 bases). Between the trimmed V and J ends, which lost 5 bases and 3 bases, there was a span of 11 bases. The CDR3 loop spans 14 amino acids. Germline loops: CDR1 LNHDA, CDR2 SQIVND (reference sequence). The CDR3 region is CASSPQVNYNEQFF. DNA for the CDR3: TGTGCCAGTAGTCCACAGGTAAACTACAATGAGCAGTTCTTC.

This chain uses TRBV30 with TRBJ1-4; no reliable D call. The CDR3 runs to 15 residues. V was trimmed by 0 bases and J by 8 bases, leaving 16 bases between them. Germline CDR1 reads GTSNPN; CDR2 reads SVGIG (reference sequence). The CDR3 DNA is TGTGCCTGGAGTGTAAAAGAGAGGTCTAGGGAAAAACTGTTTTTT. It codes for CAWSVKERSREKLFF.

The genes are TRBV9 and TRBJ2-1, with TRBD2 matching over 14 bases. The CDR3 is 20 residues long. Germline assignment: CDR1 SGDLS and CDR2 YYNGEE. J gave up 0 bases and V 3 bases, and 11 bases lay outside the gene matches. CDR3 DNA sequence: TGTGCCAGCAGCGGTATGCCGGGACTAGCGGGGGTGAGCTCCTACAATGAGCAGTTCTTC. Translating gives CASSGMPGLAGVSSYNEQFF.

With regard to this clone: Additional DNA sequences in this sample encode the identical CDR3. The chain combines TRBV6-1 with TRBJ2-7, with D possibly TRBD1 on 6 matching bases. The CDR3 is 15 amino acids. Germline CDR1 reads MNHNS; CDR2 reads SASEGT. Trimming left V 0 bases short and J 3 bases short, with 12 bases between. Written as DNA, the CDR3 is TGTGCCAGCAGTGAAGCGGGTACAGGGAACTACGAGCAGTACTTC. Translating gives CASSEAGTGNYEQYF.

The gene calls are TRBV10-3 and TRBJ1-5; 7 positions match TRBD1. Trimming at V came to 6 bases and at J to 9 bases, leaving 8 bases not matched to a gene. The CDR3 totals 13 residues. Germline loops: CDR1 ENHRY, CDR2 SYGVKD. The CDR3 DNA reads as TGTGCCATCAGGGGGGACAGTGCAACGCCCCAGCATTTT. This codes for CAIRGDSATPQHF.

This chain joins TRBV6-6 and TRBJ2-1; tentatively, D is TRBD2 (5 bases). Germline assignment: CDR1 MNHNY and CDR2 SVGAGI (reference sequence). CDR3 size: 15 residues. V gave up 0 bases and J gave up 9 bases, with 15 bases separating them. CDR3 loop: CASSYSLDSSGEQFF. CDR3 bases: TGTGCCAGCAGTTACTCACTAGACTCCTCCGGTGAGCAGTTCTTC.

V and J are TRBV5-6 and TRBJ2-1, with 9 bases that match TRBD2. The CDR3 consists of 16 residues. Germline values: CDR1 SGHDT, CDR2 YYEEEE. The V and J ends lost 7 bases and 8 bases, in that order; junction bases with no gene match: 16. The CDR3 sequence is CASRSRGGRVDYEQFF. The CDR3 DNA follows: TGTGCCAGCCGATCACGGGGCGGGAGGGTCGATTATGAGCAGTTCTTC.

This chain links TRBV29-1 with TRBJ2-5; possibly TRBD2 for D (5 bases). From germline, CDR1 is SQVTM and CDR2 ANQGSEA. V dropped 6 bases and J dropped 5 bases, with 10 bases sitting between them. This CDR3 has 11 amino acids. CDR3 nucleotides: TGCAGCGTAGGGAGCTGGGAGACCCAGTACTTC. Protein product: CSVGSWETQYF.

The rearrangement uses TRBV5-1 and TRBJ2-4, with a possible D match to TRBD2 (5 bases). CDR1 SGHRS and CDR2 YFSETQ come from the germline V gene. The ends were cut back, 0 bases at V and 6 bases at J, with 10 bases in the middle. This CDR3 is built from 14 residues. CDR3 nucleotide sequence: TGCGCCAGCAGCTTGGCCGGGATCTTAAACATTCAGTACTTC. Translating gives CASSLAGILNIQYF.

The chain employs TRBV3-1 (or the pseudogene TRBV3-2) and TRBJ2-6, with 7 positions matching TRBD1. V trimming: 4 bases; J trimming: 4 bases; junction bases outside the gene matches: 10. Germline-derived CDR1 and CDR2 are LGHDT and YNNKEL (reference sequence). CDR3 length: 17 residues. The chain's CDR3 is CASSRLGGPSGANVLTF. For the CDR3, the DNA is TGTGCCAGCAGCCGATTAGGGGGCCCCTCCGGGGCCAACGTCCTGACTTTC.

The J gene is TRBJ2-7, the V gene TRBV2, with a possible D match to TRBD1 (8 bases). CDR3 size: 14 residues. Germline assignment: CDR1 SNHLY and CDR2 FYNNEI. V was pared by 6 bases and J by 4 bases, with 16 bases between. CDR3 sequence (DNA): TGTGCCAGCAGCGTACAGGGGGAGGGATACGAGCAGTACTTC. Protein product: CASSVQGEGYEQYF.

The V call is TRBV24-1, the J call TRBJ2-1; D might be TRBD2 (7 bases). Germline V gene data show CDR1 as KGHDR and CDR2 as SFDVKD. CDR3 length: 18 amino acids. The ends were cut back, 6 bases at V and 8 bases at J, with 28 bases in the middle. The CDR3 DNA reads TGTGCCACCAGTCCCAGCGGGCCAGGGGACGGACTAGGCTATGAGCAGTTCTTC. It yields the protein CATSPSGPGDGLGYEQFF.

The CDR3: CASRRIRSGELFF. The CDR3 DNA reads as TGTGCCAGCAGGAGAATTAGGAGCGGGGAGCTGTTTTTT. The chain carries TRBV6-5 and TRBJ2-2; D gene ambiguous. Germline CDR1 MNHEY, CDR2 SVGAGI. Trimming pared 6 bases from V and 7 bases from J, leaving 12 bases between. The CDR3 sequence is 13 residues long.

This chain uses TRBV23-1 with TRBJ2-5, with 7 bases aligning to TRBD1. Being an ORF, TRBV23-1 has a function that is uncertain. The CDR3 length is 16 residues. The junction had 11 bases not matched to a gene; V was cut back by 4 bases and J by 3 bases. CDR3 bases: TGCGCCAGCAGTCCTATAAACAGGGGCCCTAAAGAGACCCAGTACTTC. Translated, it gives CASSPINRGPKETQYF.

The V and J genes are TRBV6-5 and TRBJ2-1; D might be TRBD2 (5 bases). CDR1 is MNHEY and CDR2 is SVGAGI in the germline V gene. This CDR3 region has 14 residues. V was cut by 5 bases and J by 5 bases, with 13 bases left in between. CDR3 in DNA: TGTGCCAGCAGTACTTGGACTGGGGACAATGAGCAGTTCTTC. Its protein product is CASSTWTGDNEQFF.